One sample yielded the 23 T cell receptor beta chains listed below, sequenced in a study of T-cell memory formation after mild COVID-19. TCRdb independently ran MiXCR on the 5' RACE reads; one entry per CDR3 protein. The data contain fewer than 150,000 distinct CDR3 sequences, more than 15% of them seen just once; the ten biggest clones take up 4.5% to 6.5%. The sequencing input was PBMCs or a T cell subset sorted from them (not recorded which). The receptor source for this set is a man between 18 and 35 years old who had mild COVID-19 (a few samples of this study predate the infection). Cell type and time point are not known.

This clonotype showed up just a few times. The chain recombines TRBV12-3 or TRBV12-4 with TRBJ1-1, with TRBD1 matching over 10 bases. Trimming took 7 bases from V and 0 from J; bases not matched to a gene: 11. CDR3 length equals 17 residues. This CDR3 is CASTRGGTGAMNTEAFF. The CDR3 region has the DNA TGTGCCAGCACCCGAGGGGGGACAGGGGCGATGAACACTGAAGCTTTCTTT.

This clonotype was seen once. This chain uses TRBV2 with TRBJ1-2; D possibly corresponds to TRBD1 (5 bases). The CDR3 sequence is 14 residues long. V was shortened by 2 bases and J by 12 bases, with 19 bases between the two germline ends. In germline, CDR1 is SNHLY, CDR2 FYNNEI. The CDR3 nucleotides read TGTGCCAGCAGTGAAAACCAGGGAACTGTGCTGGACACCTTC. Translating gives CASSENQGTVLDTF.

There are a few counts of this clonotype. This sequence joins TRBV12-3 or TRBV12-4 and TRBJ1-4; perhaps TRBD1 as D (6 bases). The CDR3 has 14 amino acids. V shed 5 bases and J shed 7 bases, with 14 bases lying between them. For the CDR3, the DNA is TGTGCCAGCAGTAAGACAGGAAGGGGTGAAAAACTGTTTTTT. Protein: CASSKTGRGEKLFF.

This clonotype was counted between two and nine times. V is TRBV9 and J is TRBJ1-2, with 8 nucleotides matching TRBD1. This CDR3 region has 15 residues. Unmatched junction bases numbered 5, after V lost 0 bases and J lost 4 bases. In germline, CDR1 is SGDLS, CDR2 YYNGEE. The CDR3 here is CASSVDGTGGYGYTF. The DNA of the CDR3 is TGTGCCAGCAGCGTAGACGGGACAGGTGGCTATGGCTACACCTTC.

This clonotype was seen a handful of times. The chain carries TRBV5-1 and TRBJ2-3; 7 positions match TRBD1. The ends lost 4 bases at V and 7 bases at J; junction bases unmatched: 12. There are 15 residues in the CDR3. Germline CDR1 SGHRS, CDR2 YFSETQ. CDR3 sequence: CASSAGQAGRNTQYF. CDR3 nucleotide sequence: TGCGCCAGCAGCGCTGGACAGGCCGGACGCAATACGCAGTATTTT.

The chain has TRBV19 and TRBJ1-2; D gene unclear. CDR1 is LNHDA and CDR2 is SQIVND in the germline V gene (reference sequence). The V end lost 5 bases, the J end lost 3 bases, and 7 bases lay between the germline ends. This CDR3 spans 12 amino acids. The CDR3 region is CASSPEDYGYTF. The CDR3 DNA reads TGTGCCAGTAGTCCGGAAGACTATGGCTACACCTTC. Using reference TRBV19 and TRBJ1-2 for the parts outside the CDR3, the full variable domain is DGGITQSPKYLFRKEGQNVTLSCEQNLNHDAMYWYRQDPGQGLRLIYYSQIVNDFQKGDIAEGYSVSREKKESFPLTVTSAQKNPTAFYLCASSPEDYGYTFGSGTRLTVV.

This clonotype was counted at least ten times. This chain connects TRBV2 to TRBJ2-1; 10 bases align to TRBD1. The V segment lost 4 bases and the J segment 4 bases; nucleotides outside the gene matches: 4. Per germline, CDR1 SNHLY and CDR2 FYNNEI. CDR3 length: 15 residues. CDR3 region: CASSGPGQGYNEQFF. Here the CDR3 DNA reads TGTGCCAGCAGTGGCCCGGGACAGGGGTACAATGAGCAGTTCTTC.

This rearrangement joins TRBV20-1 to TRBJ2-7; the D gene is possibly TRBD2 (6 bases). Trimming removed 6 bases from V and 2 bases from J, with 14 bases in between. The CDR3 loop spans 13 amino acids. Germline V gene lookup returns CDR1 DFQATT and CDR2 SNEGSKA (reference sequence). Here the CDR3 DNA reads TGCAGTGCCGGGGACTCATGGACCTACGAGCAGTACTTC. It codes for CSAGDSWTYEQYF.

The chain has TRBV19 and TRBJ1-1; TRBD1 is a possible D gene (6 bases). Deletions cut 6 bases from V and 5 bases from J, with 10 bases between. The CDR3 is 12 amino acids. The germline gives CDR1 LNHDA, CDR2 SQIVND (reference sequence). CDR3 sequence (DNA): TGTGCCAGTAGGGAGGGGGTGACTGAAGCTTTCTTT. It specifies CASREGVTEAFF.

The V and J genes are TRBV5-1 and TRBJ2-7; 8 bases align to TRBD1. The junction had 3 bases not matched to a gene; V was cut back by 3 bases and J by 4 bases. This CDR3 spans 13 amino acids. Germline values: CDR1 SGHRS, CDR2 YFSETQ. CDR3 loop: CASSSGGRYEQYF. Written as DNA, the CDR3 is TGCGCCAGCAGCTCAGGGGGCAGGTACGAGCAGTACTTC.

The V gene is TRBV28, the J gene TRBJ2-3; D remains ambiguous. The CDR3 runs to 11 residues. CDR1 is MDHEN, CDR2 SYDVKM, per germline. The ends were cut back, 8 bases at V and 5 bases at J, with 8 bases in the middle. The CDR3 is CASGRRDTQYF. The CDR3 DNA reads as TGTGCCAGCGGTCGACGAGATACGCAGTATTTT.

The CDR3, as DNA: TGTGCCAGCAAGACAGGGAGTTTGGAAGCTTTCTTT. Translating it yields CASKTGSLEAFF. The V gene is TRBV6-2 or TRBV6-3, the J gene TRBJ1-1, with TRBD1 matching over 7 bases. The V segment lost 7 bases and the J segment 8 bases; nucleotides outside the gene matches: 7. Germline CDR1 is MNHEY and CDR2 is SVGEGT. The CDR3 covers 12 residues.

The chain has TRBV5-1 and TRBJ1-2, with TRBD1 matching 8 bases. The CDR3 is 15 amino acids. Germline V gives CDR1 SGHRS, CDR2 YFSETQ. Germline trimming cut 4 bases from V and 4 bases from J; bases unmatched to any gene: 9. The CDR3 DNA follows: TGCGCCAGCAGCCTAGGACAGGGACGGGTCTATGGCTACACCTTC. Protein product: CASSLGQGRVYGYTF.

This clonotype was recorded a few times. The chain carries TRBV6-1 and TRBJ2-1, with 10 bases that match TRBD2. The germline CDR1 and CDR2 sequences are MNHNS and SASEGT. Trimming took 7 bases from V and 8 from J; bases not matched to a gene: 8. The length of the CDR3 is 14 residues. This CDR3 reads CASTERGGLHEQFF. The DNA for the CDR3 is TGTGCCAGCACAGAGCGGGGGGGCCTCCATGAGCAGTTCTTC.

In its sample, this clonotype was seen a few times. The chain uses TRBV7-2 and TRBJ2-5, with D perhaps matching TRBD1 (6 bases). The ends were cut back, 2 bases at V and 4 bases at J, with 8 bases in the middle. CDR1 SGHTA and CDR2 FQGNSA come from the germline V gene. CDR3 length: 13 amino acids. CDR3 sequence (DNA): TGTGCCAGCAGCTTACCAGGGGCAGAGACCCAGTACTTC. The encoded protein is CASSLPGAETQYF.

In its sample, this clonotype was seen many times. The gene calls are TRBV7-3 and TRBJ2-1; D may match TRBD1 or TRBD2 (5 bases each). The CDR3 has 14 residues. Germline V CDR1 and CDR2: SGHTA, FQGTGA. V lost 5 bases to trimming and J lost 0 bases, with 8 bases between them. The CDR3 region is CASSRGGSYNEQFF. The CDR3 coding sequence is TGTGCCAGCAGCCGGGGCGGCTCCTACAATGAGCAGTTCTTC.

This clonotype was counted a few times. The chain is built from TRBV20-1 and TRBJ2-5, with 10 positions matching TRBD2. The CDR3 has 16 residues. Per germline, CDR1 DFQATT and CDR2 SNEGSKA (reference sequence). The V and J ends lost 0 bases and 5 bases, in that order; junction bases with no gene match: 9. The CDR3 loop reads CSARDPSGGARETQYF. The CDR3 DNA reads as TGCAGTGCTAGAGATCCCAGCGGGGGGGCCCGGGAGACCCAGTACTTC.

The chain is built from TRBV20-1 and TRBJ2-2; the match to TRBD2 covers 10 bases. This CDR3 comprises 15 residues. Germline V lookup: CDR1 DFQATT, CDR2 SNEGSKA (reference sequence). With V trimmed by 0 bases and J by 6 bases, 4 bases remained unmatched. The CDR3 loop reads CSARDPLAGSGELFF. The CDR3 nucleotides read TGCAGTGCTAGAGATCCACTAGCGGGGTCCGGGGAGCTGTTTTTT.

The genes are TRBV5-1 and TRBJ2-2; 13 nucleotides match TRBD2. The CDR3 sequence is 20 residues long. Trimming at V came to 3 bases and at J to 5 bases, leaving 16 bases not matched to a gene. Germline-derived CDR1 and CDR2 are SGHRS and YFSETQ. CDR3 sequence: CASSSSKTSGGTGYTGELFF. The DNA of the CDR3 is TGCGCCAGCAGCTCCTCGAAGACTAGCGGGGGGACAGGCTATACCGGGGAGCTGTTTTTT.

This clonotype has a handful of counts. The CDR3 nucleotides read TGTGCCAGCAGCTTAGCGCAAGGGTCGAGGGAGACCCAGTACTTC. Amino acid sequence: CASSLAQGSRETQYF. V gene TRBV7-2 combines with J gene TRBJ2-5; D call uncertain. Trimming left V 0 bases short and J 5 bases short, with 13 bases between. Germline loops: CDR1 SGHTA, CDR2 FQGNSA. This CDR3 comprises 15 residues.

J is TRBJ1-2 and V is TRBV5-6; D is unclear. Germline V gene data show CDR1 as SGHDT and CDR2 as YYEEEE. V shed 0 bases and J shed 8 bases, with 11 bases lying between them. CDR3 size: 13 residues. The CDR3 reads CASSLGDGNGYTF. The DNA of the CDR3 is TGTGCCAGCAGCTTGGGAGACGGAAACGGCTACACCTTC.

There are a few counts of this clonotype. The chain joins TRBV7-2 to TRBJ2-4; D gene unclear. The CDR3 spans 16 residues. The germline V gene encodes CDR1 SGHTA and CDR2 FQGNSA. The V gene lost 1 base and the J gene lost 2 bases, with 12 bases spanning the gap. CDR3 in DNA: TGTGCCAGCAGCTTAGAGGCCTGGGAAACCAAAAACATTCAGTACTTC. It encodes CASSLEAWETKNIQYF.

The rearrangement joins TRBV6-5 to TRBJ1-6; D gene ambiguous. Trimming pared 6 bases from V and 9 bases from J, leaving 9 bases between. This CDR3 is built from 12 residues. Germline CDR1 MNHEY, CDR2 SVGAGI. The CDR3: CASSPDGSPLHF. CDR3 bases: TGTGCCAGCAGCCCCGACGGTTCACCCCTCCACTTT.